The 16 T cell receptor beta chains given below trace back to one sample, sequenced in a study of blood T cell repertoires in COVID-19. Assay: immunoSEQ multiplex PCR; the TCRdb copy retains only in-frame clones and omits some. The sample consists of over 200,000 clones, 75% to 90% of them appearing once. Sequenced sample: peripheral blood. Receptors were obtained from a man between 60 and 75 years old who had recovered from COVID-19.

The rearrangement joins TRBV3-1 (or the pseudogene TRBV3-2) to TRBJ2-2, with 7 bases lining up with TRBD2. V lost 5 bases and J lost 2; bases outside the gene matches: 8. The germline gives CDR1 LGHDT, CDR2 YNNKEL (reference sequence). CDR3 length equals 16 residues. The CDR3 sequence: CASSLRLAYNTGELFF. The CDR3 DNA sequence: TGTGCCAGCAGCTTGCGACTAGCTTACAACACCGGGGAGCTGTTTTTT.

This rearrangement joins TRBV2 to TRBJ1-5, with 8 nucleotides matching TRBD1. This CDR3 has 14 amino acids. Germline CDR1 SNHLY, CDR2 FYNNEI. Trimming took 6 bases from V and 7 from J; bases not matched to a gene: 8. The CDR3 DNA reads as TGTGCCAGCAGCCACCCAGGGGGCCGGCAGCCCCAGCATTTT. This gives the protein CASSHPGGRQPQHF.

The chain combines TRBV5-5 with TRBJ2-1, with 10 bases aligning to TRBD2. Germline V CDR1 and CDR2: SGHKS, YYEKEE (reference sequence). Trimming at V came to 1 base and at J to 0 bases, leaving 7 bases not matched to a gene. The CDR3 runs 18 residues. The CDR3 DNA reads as TGTGCCAGCAGCTTGTTAGCTAGCGGGGGTAGCTCCTACAATGAGCAGTTCTTC. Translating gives CASSLLASGGSSYNEQFF. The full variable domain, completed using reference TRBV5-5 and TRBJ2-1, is DAGVTQSPTHLIKTRGQQVTLRCSPISGHKSVSWYQQVLGQGPQFIFQYYEKEERGRGNFPDRFSARQFPNYSSELNVNALLLGDSALYLCASSLLASGGSSYNEQFFGPGTRLTVL.

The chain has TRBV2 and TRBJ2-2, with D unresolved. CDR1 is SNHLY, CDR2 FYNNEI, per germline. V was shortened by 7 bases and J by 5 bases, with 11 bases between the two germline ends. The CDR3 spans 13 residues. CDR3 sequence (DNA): TGTGCCAGCACCAGAGGCTGGACCGGGGAGCTGTTTTTT. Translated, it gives CASTRGWTGELFF.

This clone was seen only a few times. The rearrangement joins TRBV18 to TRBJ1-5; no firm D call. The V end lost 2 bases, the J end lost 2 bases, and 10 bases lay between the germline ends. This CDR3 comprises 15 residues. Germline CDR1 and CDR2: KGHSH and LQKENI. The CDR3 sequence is CASSPGRARNQPQHF. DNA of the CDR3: TGTGCCAGCTCACCAGGGAGGGCGCGCAATCAGCCCCAGCATTTT.

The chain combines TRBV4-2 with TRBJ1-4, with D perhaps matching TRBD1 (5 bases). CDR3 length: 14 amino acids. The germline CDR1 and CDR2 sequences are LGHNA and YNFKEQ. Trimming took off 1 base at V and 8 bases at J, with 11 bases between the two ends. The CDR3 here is CASSQGGSGEKLFF. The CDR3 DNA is TGTGCCAGCAGCCAAGGGGGCTCCGGGGAAAAACTGTTTTTT.

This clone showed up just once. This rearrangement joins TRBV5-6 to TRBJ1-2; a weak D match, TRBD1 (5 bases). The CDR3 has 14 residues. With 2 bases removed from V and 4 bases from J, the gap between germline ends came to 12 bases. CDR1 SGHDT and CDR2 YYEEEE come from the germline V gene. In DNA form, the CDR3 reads TGTGCCAGCAGCTTAGGTCAGGGCTTCTATGGCTACACCTTC. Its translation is CASSLGQGFYGYTF.

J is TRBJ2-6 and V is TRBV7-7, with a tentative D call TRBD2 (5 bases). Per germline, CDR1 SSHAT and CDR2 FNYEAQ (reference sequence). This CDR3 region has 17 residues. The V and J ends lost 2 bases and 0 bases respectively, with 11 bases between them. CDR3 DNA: TGTGCCAGCAGCTTAAGACTAACTATCTCTGGGGCCAACGTCCTGACTTTC. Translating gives CASSLRLTISGANVLTF.

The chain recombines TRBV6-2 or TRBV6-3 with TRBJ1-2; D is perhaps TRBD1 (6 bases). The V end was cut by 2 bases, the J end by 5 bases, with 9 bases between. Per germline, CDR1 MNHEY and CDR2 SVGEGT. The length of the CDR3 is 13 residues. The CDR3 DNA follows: TGTGCCAGCAGTTACCGACAGGAATATGGCTACACCTTC. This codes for CASSYRQEYGYTF.

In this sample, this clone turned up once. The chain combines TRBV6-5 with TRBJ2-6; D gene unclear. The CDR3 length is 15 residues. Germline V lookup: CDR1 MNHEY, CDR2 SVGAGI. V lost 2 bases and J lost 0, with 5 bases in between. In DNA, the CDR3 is TGTGCCAGCAGTTACCAGTCCTCTGGGGCCAACGTCCTGACTTTC. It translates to CASSYQSSGANVLTF.

CDR3 nucleotides: TGTGCCAGCAGGCCCCCCGGGGCTGGAAACACCATATATTTT. The encoded protein is CASRPPGAGNTIYF. The rearrangement uses TRBV6-5 and TRBJ1-3; D remains unclear. The CDR3 length is 14 residues. Trimming took off 6 bases at V and 2 bases at J, with 11 bases between the two ends. CDR1 is MNHEY, CDR2 SVGAGI, per germline.

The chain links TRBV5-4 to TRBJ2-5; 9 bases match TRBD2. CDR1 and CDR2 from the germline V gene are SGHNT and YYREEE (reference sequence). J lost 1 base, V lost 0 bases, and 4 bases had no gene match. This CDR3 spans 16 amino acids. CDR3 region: CASSLGGAGGQETQYF. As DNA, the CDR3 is TGTGCCAGCAGCTTGGGGGGAGCGGGGGGCCAAGAGACCCAGTACTTC.

DNA for the CDR3: TGTGCCAGCAGTTCCGACAGCTTCACAGATACGCAGTATTTT. Translating gives CASSSDSFTDTQYF. This chain uses TRBV27 with TRBJ2-3, with D perhaps TRBD1 (5 bases). CDR1 is MNHEY, CDR2 SMNVEV, per germline (reference sequence). The CDR3 is 14 amino acids. The V and J ends lost 4 bases and 2 bases respectively, with 10 bases between them.

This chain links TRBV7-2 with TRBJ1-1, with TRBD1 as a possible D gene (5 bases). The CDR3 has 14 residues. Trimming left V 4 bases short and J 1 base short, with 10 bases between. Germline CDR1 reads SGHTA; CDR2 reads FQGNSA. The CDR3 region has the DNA TGTGCCAGCAGCTCCTCCACAGGGAACACTGAAGCTTTCTTT. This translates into CASSSSTGNTEAFF. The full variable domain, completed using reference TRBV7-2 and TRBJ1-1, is GAGVSQSPSNKVTEKGKDVELRCDPISGHTALYWYRQSLGQGLEFLIYFQGNSAPDKSGLPSDRFSAERTGGSVSTLTIQRTQQEDSAVYLCASSSSTGNTEAFFGQGTRLTVV.

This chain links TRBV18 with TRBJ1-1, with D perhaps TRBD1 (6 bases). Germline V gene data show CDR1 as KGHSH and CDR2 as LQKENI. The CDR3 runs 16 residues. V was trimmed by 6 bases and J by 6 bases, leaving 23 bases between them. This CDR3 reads CASSSLNPGAMAEAFF. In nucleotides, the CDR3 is TGTGCCAGCTCGTCATTAAACCCAGGGGCGATGGCTGAAGCTTTCTTT. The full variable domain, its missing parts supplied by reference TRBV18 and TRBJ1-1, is NAGVMQNPRHLVRRRGQEARLRCSPMKGHSHVYWYRQLPEEGLKFMVYLQKENIIDESGMPKERFSAEFPKEGPSILRIQQVVRGDSAAYFCASSSLNPGAMAEAFFGQGTRLTVV.

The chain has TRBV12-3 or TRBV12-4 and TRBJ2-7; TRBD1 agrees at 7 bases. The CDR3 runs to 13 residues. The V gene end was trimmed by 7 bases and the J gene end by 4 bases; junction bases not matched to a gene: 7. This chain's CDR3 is CASTQDRAYEQYF. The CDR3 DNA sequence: TGTGCCAGCACCCAAGACAGGGCTTACGAGCAGTACTTC.